A selection of T cell receptor beta chains follows, all from one sample in a study of blood T cell repertoires in COVID-19. Sequencing was performed with immunoSEQ multiplex PCR; in TCRdb, only in-frame clones are kept and a portion is missing. The table includes approximately 200,000 clones, around 84% detected once. The sequenced sample consisted of peripheral blood. The receptors were sampled from an older woman who had recovered from COVID-19. CDR3s include the opening cysteine and the closing phenylalanine or tryptophan. The D gene is left open where the match is weak. The size of a clone is reported for some rows only, either as once, few or many, or as a class for expanded clones.

J: TRBJ2-3; size: .; D: TRBD2; V: TRBV2; DNA: TGTGCCAGCAGTGAAGGGGTGGTAGCGGGGGGGCCCACAGATACGCAGTATTTT; CDR3: CASSEGVVAGGPTDTQYF
J: TRBJ2-1; size: .; D: .; V: TRBV27; DNA: TGTGCCAGCAGGGTTAACAGCTCGCCCTACAATGAGCAGTTCTTC; CDR3: CASRVNSSPYNEQFF
J: TRBJ1-2; size: once; D: TRBD1; V: TRBV6-4; DNA: TGTGCCAGCAGTGTACGTAGTACTCCTCAAATGGGGACAGACCCTTATGGCTACACCTTC; CDR3: CASSVRSTPQMGTDPYGYTF
J: TRBJ2-1; size: .; D: .; V: TRBV10-3; DNA: TGTGCCATCAGTGACAGGACAGACAACCATGAGCAGTTCTTC; CDR3: CAISDRTDNHEQFF
J: TRBJ2-5; size: .; D: TRBD1; V: TRBV5-6; DNA: TGTGCCAGCAGCTTGCCGGCCTCAGACAGGGGAAATACCCAGTACTTC; CDR3: CASSLPASDRGNTQYF
J: TRBJ2-3; size: .; D: .; V: TRBV5-1; DNA: TGCGCCAGCAGTGGCGGGGTTTCCACAGATACGCAGTATTTT; CDR3: CASSGGVSTDTQYF
J: TRBJ1-5; size: .; D: .; V: TRBV7-8; DNA: TGTGCCAGCAGCTTAGCAGTGGAGGGGACGGTGCAGCCCCAGCATTTT; CDR3: CASSLAVEGTVQPQHF
J: TRBJ2-2; size: .; D: TRBD1; V: TRBV6-5; DNA: TGTGCCAGCAGTCTGAACAGGGGCGTCGCCTGGGAGCTGTTTTTT; CDR3: CASSLNRGVAWELFF
J: TRBJ1-3; size: once; D: .; V: TRBV7-9; DNA: TGTGCCAGCAGCTCGCCGGGACTGACTGGAAACACCATATATTTT; CDR3: CASSSPGLTGNTIYF
J: TRBJ1-1; size: .; D: TRBD1; V: TRBV11-2; DNA: TGTGCCACCAGGACAGGGCGAACTGAAGCTTTCTTT; CDR3: CATRTGRTEAFF
J: TRBJ1-2; size: few; D: .; V: TRBV4-2; DNA: TGTGCCAGCAGCCAAGATCCGTCGCGGGGTGGAAGGAATGGCTACACCTTC; CDR3: CASSQDPSRGGRNGYTF
J: TRBJ2-3; size: once; D: .; V: TRBV24-1; DNA: TGTGCCACCAGTGCAGCAGGGTCGGAGGATACGCAGTATTTT; CDR3: CATSAAGSEDTQYF
J: TRBJ2-3; size: .; D: .; V: TRBV5-1; DNA: TGCGCCAGCAGCTTAGACAGTAGTCTGGCCACAGATACGCAGTATTTT; CDR3: CASSLDSSLATDTQYF
J: TRBJ2-5; size: .; D: .; V: TRBV19; DNA: TGTGCCAGTAGTAGACAGTTTAGGGAGACCCAGTACTTC; CDR3: CASSRQFRETQYF
J: TRBJ1-2; size: .; D: TRBD1; V: TRBV6-5; DNA: TGTGCCAGCAGTTTGGGACAGACTTCGGGTGGCTACACCTTC; CDR3: CASSLGQTSGGYTF
J: TRBJ2-7; size: .; D: TRBD2; V: TRBV5-6; DNA: TGTGCCAGCAGCTTGGGGCCTACTAGCGGCTACGAGCAGTACTTC; CDR3: CASSLGPTSGYEQYF
J: TRBJ1-4; size: once; D: .; V: TRBV5-1; DNA: TGCGCCAGCAGCTCCGACAGAACTAATGAAAAACTGTTTTTT; CDR3: CASSSDRTNEKLFF